The 14 T cell receptor beta chains below all came from one sample that was sequenced in a study of cytomegalovirus exposure and HLA in healthy donors. This PCR relied on a set of 60 Vbeta primers and 13 Jbeta primers. TCRdb keeps only in-frame clones here, not all; method: immunoSEQ multiplex PCR. The sample includes under 200,000 clones, over 75% of them seen just once. The sequencing input was PBMCs. The receptor source for this set is a young woman in good health and CMV-seronegative.

V usage is TRBV7-9 and J usage is TRBJ1-2; D is perhaps TRBD1 (6 bases). Trimming took off 1 base at V and 2 bases at J, with 8 bases between the two ends. This CDR3 is built from 14 residues. In germline, CDR1 is SEHNR, CDR2 FQNEAQ (reference sequence). DNA of the CDR3: TGTGCCAGCAGCTTAGTTGGGGGCAACTATGGCTACACCTTC. Translating it yields CASSLVGGNYGYTF.

CDR3 sequence reads: CASSGGGEQYF. The CDR3, as DNA: TGCGCCAGCAGCGGGGGGGGCGAGCAGTACTTC. This chain links TRBV5-1 with TRBJ2-7, with 7 nucleotides matching TRBD2. Trimming took 4 bases from V and 6 from J; bases not matched to a gene: 1. The germline gives CDR1 SGHRS, CDR2 YFSETQ. The CDR3 runs 11 residues.

The CDR3 here is CASSLLTSGGERETGELFF. DNA for the CDR3: TGTGCCAGCAGCTTACTGACTAGCGGGGGTGAACGTGAGACCGGGGAGCTGTTTTTT. The rearrangement links TRBV5-6 to TRBJ2-2, with 12 bases matching TRBD2. The junction had 13 bases not matched to a gene; V was cut back by 2 bases and J by 5 bases. Germline CDR1 and CDR2: SGHDT and YYEEEE. This CDR3 region has 19 residues.

The chain has TRBV2 and TRBJ1-4; no clear D. Trimming removed 6 bases from V and 10 bases from J, with 18 bases in between. The V gene's germline CDR1 is SNHLY and CDR2 FYNNEI. The CDR3 is 14 residues long. The CDR3 DNA sequence: TGTGCCAGCAGAGATGACACCCTGGAGGGAAAACTGTTTTTT. Protein: CASRDDTLEGKLFF.

The rearrangement uses TRBV29-1 and TRBJ1-1; D gene ambiguous. V lost 4 bases, J lost 3 bases, and 9 bases lay in between. Germline values: CDR1 SQVTM, CDR2 ANQGSEA. The CDR3 runs to 12 residues. The DNA for the CDR3 is TGCAGCGTTGCAGCAGAGGACACTGAAGCTTTCTTT. Its protein is CSVAAEDTEAFF.

This sequence joins TRBV27 and TRBJ2-1, with 7 bases fitting TRBD2. Germline lookup yields CDR1 MNHEY and CDR2 SMNVEV (reference sequence). CDR3 size: 12 residues. With V trimmed by 5 bases and J by 14 bases, 9 bases remained unmatched. Written as DNA, the CDR3 is TGTGCCAGCAGTATTTCAGGGAGGGTGAAGTTCTTC. This sequence encodes CASSISGRVKFF.

V and J are TRBV5-6 and TRBJ1-2; no reliable D call. Trimming pared 4 bases from V and 7 bases from J, leaving 14 bases between. CDR3 length equals 13 residues. From germline, CDR1 is SGHDT and CDR2 YYEEEE. CDR3 in DNA: TGTGCCAGCAGCCCGGGGTGGGAGTCTGGCTACACCTTC. Translated: CASSPGWESGYTF.

This clone was seen a single time. The J gene is TRBJ2-7, the V gene TRBV5-6, with D maybe TRBD1 (5 bases). In germline, CDR1 is SGHDT, CDR2 YYEEEE. V was trimmed by 0 bases and J by 6 bases, leaving 16 bases between them. CDR3 length equals 15 residues. The CDR3, as DNA: TGTGCCAGCAGCTTGGGACAGCTCTTGACCTCCGAGCAGTACTTC. Amino acids: CASSLGQLLTSEQYF.

The chain has TRBV2 and TRBJ2-1, with 9 bases identical to TRBD2. The CDR3 is 16 amino acids. Germline CDR1 SNHLY, CDR2 FYNNEI. After removal of 7 bases from V and 6 bases from J, the junction contained 13 bases not matched to a gene. The CDR3 DNA reads as TGTGCCAGCACCCCCCAAGGGGTAGCGGGAGCCAATGAGCAGTTCTTC. Its protein is CASTPQGVAGANEQFF.

This rearrangement joins TRBV5-6 to TRBJ2-7; 8 bases agree with TRBD1. This CDR3 comprises 14 residues. Unmatched junction bases numbered 3, after V lost 0 bases and J lost 4 bases. Germline V gene lookup returns CDR1 SGHDT and CDR2 YYEEEE. CDR3 nucleotide sequence: TGTGCCAGCAGCTTGGGAGGGACAGGTTACGAGCAGTACTTC. This translates into CASSLGGTGYEQYF. Complete variable domain (other parts from reference TRBV5-6 and TRBJ2-7): DAGVTQSPTHLIKTRGQQVTLRCSPKSGHDTVSWYQQALGQGPQFIFQYYEEEERQRGNFPDRFSGHQFPNYSSELNVNALLLGDSALYLCASSLGGTGYEQYFGPGTRLTVT.

The chain uses TRBV6-6 and TRBJ1-1; D might be TRBD1 (6 bases). With 8 bases removed from V and 1 base from J, the gap between germline ends came to 17 bases. The CDR3 runs to 15 residues. From germline, CDR1 is MNHNY and CDR2 SVGAGI (reference sequence). CDR3 in DNA: TGTGCCAGCGGGTTGACCGGGACACCGAACACTGAAGCTTTCTTT. Translating it yields CASGLTGTPNTEAFF.

The CDR3 is CASSQAVLGYLLDTQYF. The CDR3 DNA sequence: TGCGCCAGCAGCCAAGCGGTACTAGGGTATTTGTTAGATACGCAGTATTTT. This chain uses TRBV4-1 with TRBJ2-3, with D perhaps TRBD2 (5 bases). V dropped 1 base and J dropped 5 bases, with 19 bases sitting between them. The CDR3 loop spans 17 amino acids. CDR1 is MGHRA, CDR2 YSYEKL, per germline.

This clone showed up just once. The chain joins TRBV6-6 to TRBJ2-2, with 9 bases that match TRBD1. V shed 6 bases and J 6 bases; nucleotides not matched to a gene: 11. Germline CDR1 MNHNY, CDR2 SVGAGI (reference sequence). The CDR3 totals 16 residues. The CDR3 region has the DNA TGTGCCAGCAGACGTCCGGGACAGGGAATGTCCGGGGAGCTGTTTTTT. This codes for CASRRPGQGMSGELFF.

In this sample, this clone turned up a few times. The genes are TRBV7-8 and TRBJ1-3, with D tentatively TRBD1 (6 bases). This CDR3 has 17 amino acids. V dropped 5 bases and J dropped 0 bases, with 17 bases sitting between them. The germline CDR1 and CDR2 sequences are SGHVS and FQNEAQ. The CDR3 nucleotides are TGTGCCAGCAGCCCAACCGGGGGGCGGAGCTCTGGAAACACCATATATTTT. This sequence encodes CASSPTGGRSSGNTIYF.